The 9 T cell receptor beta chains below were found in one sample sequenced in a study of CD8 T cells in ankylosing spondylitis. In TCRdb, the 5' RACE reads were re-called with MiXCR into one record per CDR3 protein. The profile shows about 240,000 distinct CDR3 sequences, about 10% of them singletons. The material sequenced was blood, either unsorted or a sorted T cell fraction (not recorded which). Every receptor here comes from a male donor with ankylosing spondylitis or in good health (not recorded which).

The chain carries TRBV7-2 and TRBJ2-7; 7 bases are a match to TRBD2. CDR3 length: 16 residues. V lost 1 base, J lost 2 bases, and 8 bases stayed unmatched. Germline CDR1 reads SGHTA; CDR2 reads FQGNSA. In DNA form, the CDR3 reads TGTGCCAGCAGCTTAGAGTCGGCTAGCGGAACCTACGAGCAGTACTTC. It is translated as CASSLESASGTYEQYF.

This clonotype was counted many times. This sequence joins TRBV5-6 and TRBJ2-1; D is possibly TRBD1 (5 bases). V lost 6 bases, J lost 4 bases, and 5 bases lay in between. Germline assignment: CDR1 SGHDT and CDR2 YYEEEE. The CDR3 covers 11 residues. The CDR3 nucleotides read TGTGCCAGCAAGGGGTACAATGAGCAGTTCTTC. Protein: CASKGYNEQFF. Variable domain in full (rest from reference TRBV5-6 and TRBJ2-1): DAGVTQSPTHLIKTRGQQVTLRCSPKSGHDTVSWYQQALGQGPQFIFQYYEEEERQRGNFPDRFSGHQFPNYSSELNVNALLLGDSALYLCASKGYNEQFFGPGTRLTVL.

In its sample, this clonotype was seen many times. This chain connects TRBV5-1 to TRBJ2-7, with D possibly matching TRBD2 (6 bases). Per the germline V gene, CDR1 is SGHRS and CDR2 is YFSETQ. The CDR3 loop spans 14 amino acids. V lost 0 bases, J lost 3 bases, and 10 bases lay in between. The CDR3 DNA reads TGCGCCAGCAGCTTGGAGGCGGGAATCTACGAGCAGTACTTC. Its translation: CASSLEAGIYEQYF.

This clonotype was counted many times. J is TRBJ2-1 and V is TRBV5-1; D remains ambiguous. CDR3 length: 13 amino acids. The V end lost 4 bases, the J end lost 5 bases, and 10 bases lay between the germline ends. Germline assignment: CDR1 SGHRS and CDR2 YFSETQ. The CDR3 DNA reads TGCGCCAGCAGCGTGGGCGTAGACAATGAGCAGTTCTTC. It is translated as CASSVGVDNEQFF.

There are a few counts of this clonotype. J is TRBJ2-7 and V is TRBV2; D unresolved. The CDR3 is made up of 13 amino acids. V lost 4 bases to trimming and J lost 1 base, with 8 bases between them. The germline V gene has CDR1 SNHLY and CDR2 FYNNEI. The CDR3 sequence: CASSVEFSYEQYF. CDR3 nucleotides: TGTGCCAGCAGTGTCGAGTTTTCCTACGAGCAGTACTTC.

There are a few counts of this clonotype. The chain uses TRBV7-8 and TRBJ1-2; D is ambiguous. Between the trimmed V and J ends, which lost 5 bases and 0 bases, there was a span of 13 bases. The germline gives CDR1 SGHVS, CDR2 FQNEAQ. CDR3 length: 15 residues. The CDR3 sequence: CASSPGGPTNYGYTF. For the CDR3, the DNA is TGTGCCAGCAGCCCCGGTGGGCCTACTAACTATGGCTACACCTTC.

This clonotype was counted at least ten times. CDR3 DNA sequence: TGCGCCAGCAGCTTGGGGGCAATACAAGAGACCCAGTACTTC. It specifies CASSLGAIQETQYF. The chain links TRBV5-1 to TRBJ2-5, with D unresolved. The V end lost 0 bases, the J end lost 2 bases, and 8 bases lay between the germline ends. Germline values: CDR1 SGHRS, CDR2 YFSETQ. The CDR3 is 14 residues long.

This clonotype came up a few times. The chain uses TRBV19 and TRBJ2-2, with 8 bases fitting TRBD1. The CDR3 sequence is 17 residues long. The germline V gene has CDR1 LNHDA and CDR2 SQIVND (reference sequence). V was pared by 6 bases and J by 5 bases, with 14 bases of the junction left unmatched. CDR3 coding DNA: TGTGCCAGTAGCTGGGACAGGTGGGGCCCTAGGACCGGGGAGCTGTTTTTT. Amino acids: CASSWDRWGPRTGELFF.

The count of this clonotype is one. Here the CDR3 reads CAGSLGGRPEQYF. The CDR3 bases are TGTGCCGGTAGCTTAGGAGGACGCCCCGAGCAGTACTTC. The chain joins TRBV13 to TRBJ2-7; D is possibly TRBD2 (5 bases). The germline CDR1 and CDR2 sequences are PRHDT and FYEKMQ (reference sequence). CDR3 length equals 13 residues. The ends were cut back, 11 bases at V and 6 bases at J, with 20 bases in the middle.